This is a list of T cell receptor beta chains from one sample in a study of T cells in Graves' hyperthyroidism and ophthalmopathy. A single record per CDR3 protein comes from TCRdb applying MiXCR to the multiplex PCR reads. The sample holds fewer than 550,000 distinct CDR3 sequences; 15% to 19% are singletons and the top ten take 12% to 15%. Sequenced material: blood. The receptors were sampled from a woman younger than 35 with Graves' hyperthyroidism. The CDR3 runs from the conserved cysteine through the conserved F or W. A D gene is named only where the DNA matches it firmly. Size is omitted from some rows. Given values are once, few, many or a class for expanded clones.

D | J | V | size | CDR3 | DNA
TRBD1 | TRBJ1-5 | TRBV7-9 | . | CASSLGTGLDQPQHF | TGTGCCAGCAGCTTAGGGACAGGGTTGGATCAGCCCCAGCATTTT
. | TRBJ1-5 | TRBV6-2/TRBV6-3 | few | CASSYHTGPNQPQHF | TGTGCCAGCAGTTACCACACAGGGCCGAATCAGCCCCAGCATTTT
. | TRBJ2-5 | TRBV12-5 | few | CASSGTQETQYF | TGTGCTAGTTCGGGGACCCAAGAGACCCAGTACTTC
. | TRBJ2-1 | TRBV6-5 | few | CASSYSLMSYNEQFF | TGTGCCAGCAGTTACTCGCTTATGAGCTACAATGAGCAGTTCTTC
TRBD1 | TRBJ2-5 | TRBV12-3/TRBV12-4 | . | CASSFGTGGPQETQYF | TGTGCCAGCAGTTTCGGGACAGGGGGGCCCCAAGAGACCCAGTACTTC
TRBD1 | TRBJ2-7 | TRBV7-9 | few | CASSLDGDRTYEQYF | TGTGCCAGCAGCTTAGACGGGGACAGGACCTACGAGCAGTACTTC
TRBD2 | TRBJ2-5 | TRBV5-1 | . | CASSLVLAGALETQYF | TGCGCCAGCAGCTTGGTTCTAGCGGGAGCACTGGAGACCCAGTACTTC
TRBD2 | TRBJ2-1 | TRBV7-8 | many | CASSSSGRKTKFF | TGTGCCAGCAGCTCGAGCGGGAGGAAGACAAAGTTCTTC
TRBD1 | TRBJ1-1 | TRBV27 | . | CASSFGIGQGKNTEAFF | TGTGCCAGCAGTTTCGGGATTGGACAGGGCAAAAACACTGAAGCTTTCTTT
. | TRBJ1-2 | TRBV29-1 | . | CSVDGVTVPGYTF | TGCAGCGTTGATGGAGTAACAGTTCCTGGCTACACCTTC
. | TRBJ1-1 | TRBV20-1 | . | CSAGGPRNTEAFF | TGCAGTGCCGGCGGTCCCCGGAACACTGAAGCTTTCTTT
. | TRBJ1-3 | TRBV5-5 | few | CASSLSGTASSGNTIYF | TGTGCCAGCAGCTTATCCGGGACGGCAAGCTCTGGAAACACCATATATTTT
TRBD1 | TRBJ1-4 | TRBV2 | many | CASTTGILSATNEKLFF | TGTGCCAGCACGACAGGGATCTTATCTGCAACTAATGAAAAACTGTTTTTT
TRBD2 | TRBJ2-1 | TRBV10-3 | . | CAISGIAGETYNEQFF | TGTGCCATCAGTGGGATAGCGGGGGAAACCTACAATGAGCAGTTCTTC
. | TRBJ1-6 | TRBV18 | many | CASSSQQSYNSPLHF | TGTGCCAGCTCATCCCAGCAGTCCTATAATTCACCCCTCCACTTT
. | TRBJ2-7 | TRBV20-1 | many | CSAEGLQRSSYEQYF | TGCAGTGCTGAGGGCTTACAAAGGAGCTCCTACGAGCAGTACTTC
. | TRBJ2-3 | TRBV6-2/TRBV6-3 | . | CASSYEGSTDTQYF | TGTGCCAGCAGTTACGAAGGGAGCACAGATACGCAGTATTTT
TRBD1 | TRBJ1-2 | TRBV7-9 | . | CASSLEPHPTAGTGIVGYTF | TGTGCCAGCAGCTTAGAACCCCACCCAACGGCCGGGACAGGGATTGTTGGCTACACCTTC
. | TRBJ2-1 | TRBV7-6 | many | CASSLTGSYNEQFF | TGTGCCAGCAGCCTTACAGGGTCCTACAATGAGCAGTTCTTC
. | TRBJ2-1 | TRBV2 | many | CASSTPGGATYNEQFF | TGTGCCAGCAGTACCCCAGGGGGGGCAACCTACAATGAGCAGTTCTTC
TRBD1 | TRBJ1-1 | TRBV7-3 | many | CASSPDDRVGGTEAFF | TGTGCCAGCAGCCCTGACGACAGGGTTGGGGGGACTGAAGCTTTCTTT
. | TRBJ1-3 | TRBV12-3/TRBV12-4 | . | CASSAATPRTDSGNTIYF | TGTGCCAGCAGCGCCGCTACCCCCAGGACAGACTCTGGAAACACCATATATTTT
. | TRBJ1-1 | TRBV7-9 | many | CASSSQGKATEAFF | TGTGCCAGCAGCTCTCAGGGTAAGGCCACTGAAGCTTTCTTT
TRBD1 | TRBJ1-1 | TRBV6-1 | . | CASSAHRDRGSTEAFF | TGTGCCAGCAGTGCGCACCGGGACAGGGGATCCACTGAAGCTTTCTTT
. | TRBJ2-3 | TRBV5-1 | . | CASSFYICSASFGLAGGADTQYF | .
. | TRBJ1-4 | TRBV7-2 | many | CASSLVGDGGEKLFF | TGTGCCAGCAGCTTAGTTGGGGACGGAGGCGAAAAACTGTTTTTT
. | TRBJ1-6 | TRBV11-2 | many | CASSAKLGSFSPLHF | TGTGCCAGCAGCGCAAAGTTGGGGTCTTTCTCACCCCTCCACTTT
. | TRBJ2-1 | TRBV19 | few | CASSTTRVDEQFF | TGTGCCAGTAGTACTACCAGGGTGGATGAGCAGTTCTTC
TRBD2 | TRBJ2-1 | TRBV28 | many | CASSSGTSGSKLYNEQFF | TGTGCCAGCAGTTCCGGGACTAGCGGGAGTAAACTGTACAATGAGCAGTTCTTC
TRBD1 | TRBJ1-2 | TRBV19 | . | CASKDRAYGYTF | TGTGCCAGTAAGGACAGGGCCTATGGCTACACCTTC
. | TRBJ2-1 | TRBV3-1 | few | CASSQEVQVDEQFF | TGTGCCAGCAGCCAAGAAGTCCAGGTGGATGAGCAGTTCTTC
. | TRBJ1-1 | TRBV3-1 | many | CASSRTGTATEAFF | TGTGCCAGCAGCCGGACCGGGACCGCCACTGAAGCTTTCTTT
. | TRBJ2-1 | TRBV7-2 | many | CASSPQWGNNEQFF | TGTGCCAGCAGCCCCCAATGGGGCAACAATGAGCAGTTCTTC
. | TRBJ2-3 | TRBV20-1 | few | CSARPGGHRTDTQYF | TGCAGTGCTAGACCGGGGGGACACCGCACAGATACGCAGTATTTT
. | TRBJ1-2 | TRBV19 | many | CASSISAGDDIYGYTF | TGTGCCAGTAGTATTTCGGCAGGGGACGATATCTATGGCTACACCTTC
. | TRBJ2-3 | TRBV20-1 | many | CSARDLGSTDTQYF | TGCAGTGCTAGAGATCTGGGAAGCACAGATACGCAGTATTTT
TRBD1 | TRBJ2-5 | TRBV12-3/TRBV12-4 | many | CASSLRQGRETQYF | TGTGCCAGCAGTCTAAGACAGGGGAGAGAGACCCAGTACTTC
TRBD1 | TRBJ2-7 | TRBV14 | . | CASSPGQGASSGYEQYF | TGTGCCAGCAGCCCCGGACAGGGGGCCTCGAGTGGCTACGAGCAGTACTTC
TRBD2 | TRBJ2-1 | TRBV29-1 | many | CSGQRGSYNEQFF | TGCAGCGGTCAGCGGGGCTCCTACAATGAGCAGTTCTTC
. | TRBJ2-3 | TRBV28 | many | CASSPRMSAGTDTQYF | TGTGCCAGCAGTCCCCGAATGAGCGCAGGCACAGATACGCAGTATTTT
. | TRBJ1-2 | TRBV18 | . | CASSRGGRGGYGYTF | TGTGCCAGCTCACGCGGCGGGAGGGGAGGCTATGGCTACACCTTC
. | TRBJ2-7 | TRBV6-1 | . | CASSEGAGAPYEQYF | TGTGCCAGCAGCGAAGGGGCGGGGGCCCCCTACGAGCAGTACTTC
TRBD2 | TRBJ2-1 | TRBV19 | few | CASSRLAGPLDEQFF | TGTGCCAGTAGTAGACTAGCGGGGCCCTTGGATGAGCAGTTCTTC
. | TRBJ1-1 | TRBV10-1 | many | CASSDSRGGTEAFF | TGCGCCAGCAGTGATAGCAGGGGAGGAACTGAAGCTTTCTTT
. | TRBJ1-6 | TRBV7-2 | . | CASSLERGSRNSPLHF | TGTGCCAGCAGCTTAGAAAGGGGTTCCCGTAATTCACCCCTCCACTTT
. | TRBJ1-4 | TRBV2 | many | CASRTPGEKLFF | TGTGCCAGCAGGACACCAGGGGAAAAACTGTTTTTT
. | TRBJ2-2 | TRBV20-1 | . | CSASNLGGELFF | TGCAGTGCTAGCAATCTCGGCGGGGAGCTGTTTTTT
TRBD2 | TRBJ2-5 | TRBV7-2 | many | CASSPSGGAEETQYF | TGTGCCAGCAGTCCCAGCGGGGGGGCAGAAGAGACCCAGTACTTC
TRBD1 | TRBJ2-3 | TRBV6-1 | once | CASSQTGSGTDRQYF | TGTGCCAGCAGCCAGACAGGGAGCGGTACAGATAGGCAGTATTTT
TRBD2 | TRBJ2-7 | TRBV12-3/TRBV12-4 | many | CASSSGLAGGLGEQYF | TGTGCCAGCAGTTCCGGGCTAGCGGGAGGGCTCGGTGAGCAGTACTTC
. | TRBJ1-1 | TRBV11-2 | many | CASSPRIGTQPEAFF | TGTGCCAGCAGCCCGCGAATTGGGACGCAGCCTGAAGCTTTCTTT
TRBD2 | TRBJ2-1 | TRBV6-5 | many | CASSYSGTSGGHNEQFF | TGTGCCAGCAGTTACTCTGGGACTAGCGGGGGGCATAATGAGCAGTTCTTC